A selection of T cell receptor beta chains follows, all from one sample in a study of shared clonotypes between healthy human individuals. TCRdb keeps only in-frame clones here, not all; method: immunoSEQ multiplex PCR. The sample contains about 590,000 clones, about 95% of which appear only once. Material: naive CD8+ T cells sorted from blood. The receptor set was obtained from a woman in her 30s in good health. Each CDR3 is given with its conserved first and last residue. A D gene is named only where the DNA matches it firmly. A clone size is listed for some rows: how often the clone was seen (once, few, many), or a class if it is expanded.

V: TRBV27
D: .
J: TRBJ1-2
size: .
DNA: TGTGCCAGCAGACAGAGTTTAACTCGAGGCTACACCTTC
CDR3: CASRQSLTRGYTF

V: TRBV5-8
D: TRBD1
J: TRBJ2-7
size: once
DNA: TGTGCCAGCAGCCAAAACAGGGGTTTAACCTACGAGCAGTACTTC
CDR3: CASSQNRGLTYEQYF

V: TRBV13
D: TRBD2
J: TRBJ2-3
size: .
DNA: TGTGCCAGCAGCCCGTGGGGACTAGCGGGCACAGATACGCAGTATTTT
CDR3: CASSPWGLAGTDTQYF

V: TRBV28
D: TRBD1
J: TRBJ2-7
size: .
DNA: TGTGCCAGCAGTTTATCCTCTCTGGACAGGCGGGAGCAGTACTTC
CDR3: CASSLSSLDRREQYF

V: TRBV9
D: TRBD2
J: TRBJ2-2
size: .
DNA: TGTGCCAGCAGCGAGCGGGTCGGGAGGGGACGTGGTACCGGGGAGCTGTTTTTT
CDR3: CASSERVGRGRGTGELFF

V: TRBV5-4
D: .
J: TRBJ2-7
size: .
DNA: TGTGCCAGCAGCCACGGTGGACTGAAACCGGGAGAGCAGTACTTC
CDR3: CASSHGGLKPGEQYF

V: TRBV15
D: .
J: TRBJ1-3
size: .
DNA: TGTGCCACCAGCAGAGTGTCAGCCTCTGGAAACACCATATATTTT
CDR3: CATSRVSASGNTIYF

V: TRBV4-1
D: .
J: TRBJ1-2
size: .
DNA: TGCGCCAGCAGCCAAGGGTCCGGCACAGGGCCGTGGGGCTACACCTTC
CDR3: CASSQGSGTGPWGYTF

V: TRBV13
D: .
J: TRBJ2-3
size: .
DNA: TGTGCCAGCAGCGTCCGGACTGGGCAGGGAGATACGCAGTATTTT
CDR3: CASSVRTGQGDTQYF

V: TRBV27
D: .
J: TRBJ2-5
size: .
DNA: TGTGCCAGCAGAGGACAGCAAGAGACCCAGTACTTC
CDR3: CASRGQQETQYF

V: TRBV29-1
D: TRBD1
J: TRBJ2-7
size: .
DNA: TGCAGCGTTGGACAGGGTGTTGTTTACGAGCAGTACTTC
CDR3: CSVGQGVVYEQYF

V: TRBV14
D: TRBD1
J: TRBJ1-2
size: .
DNA: TGTGCCAGCAGCGAATCACAGGGGAATCGGATGAGGAAAAGCGGCTACACCTTC
CDR3: CASSESQGNRMRKSGYTF

V: TRBV12-1
D: .
J: TRBJ2-2
size: few
DNA: TGTGCCAGCAGCTTTGGGGCTAGCGGGAGGAAAAACACCGGGGAGCTGTTTTTT
CDR3: CASSFGASGRKNTGELFF

V: TRBV5-6
D: .
J: TRBJ1-1
size: .
DNA: TGTGCCAGCAGTCATTACGGGCCGAACACTGAAGCTTTCTTT
CDR3: CASSHYGPNTEAFF

V: TRBV5-6
D: .
J: TRBJ1-5
size: .
DNA: TGTGCCAGCAGCCTAAGCAGTAGCAATCAGCCCCAGCATTTT
CDR3: CASSLSSSNQPQHF

V: TRBV27
D: .
J: TRBJ2-7
size: .
DNA: TGTGCCAGCAGTTTATCGAGACCCCTCCTCGAGCAGTACTTC
CDR3: CASSLSRPLLEQYF

V: TRBV19
D: TRBD1
J: TRBJ2-7
size: .
DNA: TGTGCCAGTAGTATCTCGACAGGGGCGACATACGAGCAGTACTTC
CDR3: CASSISTGATYEQYF

V: TRBV11-3
D: .
J: TRBJ2-1
size: .
DNA: TGTGCCAGGACTAAGCGGGTGCTAGTCTACAATGAGCAGTTCTTC
CDR3: CARTKRVLVYNEQFF

V: TRBV5-1
D: .
J: TRBJ2-3
size: .
DNA: TGCGCCAGCAGCCTGGACGGCACAGATACGCAGTATTTT
CDR3: CASSLDGTDTQYF

V: TRBV14
D: TRBD1
J: TRBJ1-1
size: .
DNA: TGTGCCAGCAGCCAGTGGACAGGGCCGTACACTGAAGCTTTCTTT
CDR3: CASSQWTGPYTEAFF

V: TRBV27
D: .
J: TRBJ1-2
size: .
DNA: TGTGCCAGCAGTATAACGGAATCTTTCTATGGCTACACCTTC
CDR3: CASSITESFYGYTF

V: TRBV5-4
D: TRBD1
J: TRBJ2-7
size: .
DNA: TGTGCCAGCAGCTTACCGGGACAGGGACTTTACGAGCAGTACTTC
CDR3: CASSLPGQGLYEQYF

V: TRBV6-6
D: TRBD1
J: TRBJ1-1
size: .
DNA: TGTGCCAGCAGTTACTCGGGCAGGGGGGACACTGAAGCTTTCTTT
CDR3: CASSYSGRGDTEAFF

V: TRBV28
D: .
J: TRBJ2-3
size: few
DNA: TGTGCCAGCAGTCGCGGCGGGCCGAATACGCAGTATTTT
CDR3: CASSRGGPNTQYF

V: TRBV28
D: .
J: TRBJ2-7
size: .
DNA: TGTGCCAGCCTTACAGGGAGTTCCTACGAGCAGTACTTC
CDR3: CASLTGSSYEQYF

V: TRBV7-9
D: .
J: TRBJ1-1
size: .
DNA: TGTGCCAGCCGGACATTGAACACTGAAGCTTTCTTT
CDR3: CASRTLNTEAFF

V: TRBV27
D: .
J: TRBJ2-5
size: .
DNA: TGTGCCAGCAGTTATTCTCGGGGAGAGACCCAGTACTTC
CDR3: CASSYSRGETQYF

V: TRBV7-9
D: TRBD2
J: TRBJ2-7
size: .
DNA: TGTGCCAGCAGCCCGGGACTAGCGGAGGCCTACGAGCAGTACTTC
CDR3: CASSPGLAEAYEQYF

V: TRBV28
D: .
J: TRBJ1-5
size: once
DNA: TGTGCCAGCAGTGATCAGGGTTACCAGCCCCAGCATTTT
CDR3: CASSDQGYQPQHF

V: TRBV7-2
D: TRBD1
J: TRBJ1-1
size: .
DNA: TGTGCCAGCAGCCGTACACGACAGGGATCAGCTTTCTTT
CDR3: CASSRTRQGSAFF

V: TRBV11-2
D: .
J: TRBJ1-1
size: .
DNA: TGTGCCAGCAGCTGGGACATAAACACTGAAGCTTTCTTT
CDR3: CASSWDINTEAFF

V: TRBV27
D: .
J: TRBJ2-1
size: .
DNA: TGTGCCAGCAGTTTTCCCCCCGGGCGGAGTCTCTCCTACAATGAGCAGTTCTTC
CDR3: CASSFPPGRSLSYNEQFF

V: TRBV11-1
D: .
J: TRBJ2-7
size: .
DNA: TGTGCCAGCAGCTTAGGTCGCTACGAGCAGTACTTC
CDR3: CASSLGRYEQYF

V: TRBV7-9
D: TRBD1
J: TRBJ1-4
size: .
DNA: TGTGCCAGCAGCTTAAGGTGGACAGGGGCTAATGAAAAACTGTTTTTT
CDR3: CASSLRWTGANEKLFF

V: TRBV28
D: .
J: TRBJ2-2
size: .
DNA: TGTGCCAGCAGTTTAATGGCATCCCGGGGCGGGGAGCTGTTTTTT
CDR3: CASSLMASRGGELFF

V: TRBV27
D: .
J: TRBJ2-7
size: .
DNA: TGTGCCAGCAGTTTATCCGACCCCTACGAGCAGTACTTC
CDR3: CASSLSDPYEQYF